The rows below give T cell receptor beta chains drawn from one sample of a study of early T cells in non-severe SARS-CoV-2 infection. MiXCR, applied by TCRdb to the 5' RACE reads, yields one record per CDR3 protein. The data hold tens of thousands of distinct CDR3 sequences, with approximately 4.4% observed a single time. The source material was whole blood. These TCRs come from an adult who was a healthcare worker with PCR-confirmed SARS-CoV-2 infection or an uninfected control (not recorded which). Both conserved end residues are trimmed from each CDR3. The D gene is left open where the match is weak.

v_gene	j_gene	d_gene	len	CDR3aa
TRBV7-9	TRBJ2-2	NA	10	ASSLDYGTEF
TRBV7-6	TRBJ2-7	TRBD1	12	ASSTPGQVYEQY
TRBV4-3	TRBJ1-4	NA	13	ASSQRGSPGEKLF
TRBV7-9	TRBJ1-5	TRBD1	14	ASSEDRVSSNQPQH
TRBV2	TRBJ1-2	TRBD1	13	ASSALTGVSYGYT
TRBV7-6	TRBJ1-1	NA	13	ASSPPREMNTEAF
TRBV14	TRBJ1-2	NA	15	ASTPRRTDRLLYGYT
TRBV6-2/TRBV6-3	TRBJ1-2	NA	16	ASSYRGRRRNFTYGYT
TRBV4-3	TRBJ1-5	TRBD1	14	ASSQDLGQGDQPQH
TRBV4-1	TRBJ2-1	NA	11	ASSQEQVDEQF
TRBV18	TRBJ1-1	TRBD1	12	ASSFDRGNTEAF
TRBV7-3	TRBJ1-1	NA	15	ASSLILRALWGTEAF
TRBV10-3	TRBJ2-3	NA	13	AITRTSWHTDTQY
TRBV25-1	TRBJ1-2	NA	11	ASSQGNLYGYT
TRBV24-1	TRBJ2-7	NA	12	ATSDPGTLYEQY